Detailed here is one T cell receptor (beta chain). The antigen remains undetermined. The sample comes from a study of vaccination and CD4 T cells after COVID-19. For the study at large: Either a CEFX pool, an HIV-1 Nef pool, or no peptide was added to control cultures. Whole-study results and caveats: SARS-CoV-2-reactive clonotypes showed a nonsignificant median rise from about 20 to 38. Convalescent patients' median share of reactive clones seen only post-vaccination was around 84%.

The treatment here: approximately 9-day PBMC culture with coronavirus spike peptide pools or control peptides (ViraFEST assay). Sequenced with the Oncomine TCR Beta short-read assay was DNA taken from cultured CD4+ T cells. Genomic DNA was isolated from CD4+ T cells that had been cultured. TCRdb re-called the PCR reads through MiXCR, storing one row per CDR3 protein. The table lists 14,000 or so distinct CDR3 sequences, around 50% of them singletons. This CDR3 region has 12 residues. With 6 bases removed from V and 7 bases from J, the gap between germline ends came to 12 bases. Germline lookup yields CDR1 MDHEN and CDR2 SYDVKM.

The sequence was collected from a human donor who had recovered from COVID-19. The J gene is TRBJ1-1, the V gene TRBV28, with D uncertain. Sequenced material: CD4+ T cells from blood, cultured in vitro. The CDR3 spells CASRPGLFEAFF. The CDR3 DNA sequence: TGTGCCAGCAGGCCGGGCCTCTTTGAAGCTTTCTTT.